This passage covers 25 T cell receptor beta chains from one sample sequenced in a study of identical twins. MiXCR, run by TCRdb on the 5' RACE reads, gives a single entry per CDR3 protein. The data show around 280,000 distinct CDR3 sequences, roughly 8.6% seen once. The same data also contributed to another study, on yellow fever vaccine responses in identical twins.

The material sequenced was memory (CD45RO+) T cells sorted from blood. The receptors were sampled from a woman aged 18-29 years in good health.

This clonotype was found many times. J is TRBJ1-4 and V is TRBV20-1, with 9 bases that match TRBD1. Losses at the gene ends were 4 bases for V and 2 bases for J; bases not matched to a gene: 14. The length of the CDR3 is 18 residues. Germline CDR1 and CDR2: DFQATT and SNEGSKA (reference sequence). CDR3 sequence: CSATSGTGKGGTNEKLFF. Written as DNA, the CDR3 is TGCAGTGCTACCTCCGGGACAGGGAAGGGTGGTACTAATGAAAAACTGTTTTTT.

This clonotype was observed at least ten times. V gene TRBV12-3 or TRBV12-4 combines with J gene TRBJ1-5; D is possibly TRBD1 (6 bases). The V gene lost 7 bases and the J gene lost 7 bases, with 17 bases spanning the gap. The CDR3 is 14 amino acids. CDR3 DNA: TGTGCCAGCACCCGGGGGGGGGCAAGGCAGCCCCAGCATTTT. This encodes CASTRGGARQPQHF.

Only a few counts were recorded for this clonotype. This chain uses TRBV20-1 with TRBJ2-7; no clear D gene. The V gene's germline CDR1 is DFQATT and CDR2 SNEGSKA (reference sequence). The ends were cut back, 6 bases at V and 3 bases at J, with 15 bases in the middle. This CDR3 is built from 13 residues. The CDR3 reads CSALRSLNYEQYF. CDR3 DNA sequence: TGCAGTGCGCTCCGGAGCCTGAACTACGAGCAGTACTTC.

This clonotype was seen many times. V and J are TRBV10-3 and TRBJ2-7; D is unclear. From germline, CDR1 is ENHRY and CDR2 SYGVKD. V lost 2 bases, J lost 1 base, and 6 bases lay in between. This CDR3 region has 13 residues. CDR3 coding DNA: TGTGCCATCAGTGAGGCCCCATCCTACGAGCAGTACGTC. Residues: CAISEAPSYEQYV.

In its sample, this clonotype was seen a few times. The rearrangement links TRBV5-1 to TRBJ2-3; D uncertain. The CDR3 extends over 14 amino acids. V lost 4 bases, J lost 2 bases, and 11 bases lay in between. Germline V gene lookup returns CDR1 SGHRS and CDR2 YFSETQ. The CDR3 region is CASSQGLDTDTQYF. The CDR3 region has the DNA TGCGCCAGCAGCCAAGGGCTAGACACAGATACGCAGTATTTT.

The sample holds many counts of this clonotype. The CDR3, as DNA: TGTGCCAGCAGTGAACCCGGGACTAGCGGGGATTACGAGCAGTACTTC. The encoded protein is CASSEPGTSGDYEQYF. The rearrangement joins TRBV25-1 to TRBJ2-7, with 13 bases that match TRBD2. Trimming removed 2 bases from V and 4 bases from J; junction bases left unmatched: 5. CDR1 and CDR2 (germline): MGHDK, SYGVNS. The CDR3 contains 16 residues.

In its sample, this clonotype was seen many times. The rearrangement uses TRBV28 and TRBJ2-3; D remains ambiguous. The CDR3 extends over 15 amino acids. CDR1 and CDR2 from the germline V gene are MDHEN and SYDVKM. Trimming took 3 bases from V and 1 from J, leaving 11 bases between them. CDR3 bases: TGTGCCAGCAGTTTTGGAACAATGCGCACAGATACGCAGTATTTT. Translated, it gives CASSFGTMRTDTQYF. Full variable domain (outside the CDR3, taken from reference TRBV28 and TRBJ2-3): DVKVTQSSRYLVKRTGEKVFLECVQDMDHENMFWYRQDPGLGLRLIYFSYDVKMKEKGDIPEGYSVSREKKERFSLILESASTNQTSMYLCASSFGTMRTDTQYFGPGTRLTVL.

The gene calls are TRBV7-2 and TRBJ2-2, with no clear D. Germline lookup yields CDR1 SGHTA and CDR2 FQGNSA. Trimming left V 3 bases short and J 3 bases short, with 8 bases between. This CDR3 has 14 residues. CDR3 coding DNA: TGTGCCAGCAGCTTGGGCGCGCACACCGGGGAGCTGTTTTTT. It specifies CASSLGAHTGELFF.

This clonotype was seen at least ten times. The rearrangement links TRBV28 to TRBJ2-2; 9 bases align to TRBD1. V lost 6 bases and J lost 6; bases outside the gene matches: 8. CDR1 and CDR2 (germline): MDHEN, SYDVKM. The CDR3 is 15 residues long. The CDR3 DNA reads TGTGCCAGCAGGAAACCTGGACAGGGGTCCGGGGAGCTGTTTTTT. Protein product: CASRKPGQGSGELFF.

DNA for the CDR3: TGTGCCAGCAGACAAAACAATGAGCAGTTCTTC. The encoded protein is CASRQNNEQFF. The V call is TRBV7-8, the J call TRBJ2-1; D not resolved. V shed 6 bases and J shed 5 bases, with 5 bases lying between them. CDR3 length: 11 residues. Germline V CDR1 and CDR2: SGHVS, FQNEAQ.

This chain connects TRBV29-1 to TRBJ1-2; 7 bases map to TRBD1. The germline V gene has CDR1 SQVTM and CDR2 ANQGSEA. This CDR3 contains 17 residues. The V segment lost 0 bases and the J segment 0 bases; nucleotides outside the gene matches: 10. The CDR3 coding sequence is TGCAGCGTTGAAGACAGGGGGGCTTCAGCAACTAACTATGGCTACACCTTC. Translating gives CSVEDRGASATNYGYTF.

This clonotype was seen many times. The chain has TRBV2 and TRBJ1-1, with D hard to call. Per the germline V gene, CDR1 is SNHLY and CDR2 is FYNNEI. Trimming removed 7 bases from V and 0 bases from J, with 6 bases in between. This CDR3 is 12 amino acids long. For the CDR3, the DNA is TGTGCCAGCAAACAAATGAACACTGAAGCTTTCTTT. This encodes CASKQMNTEAFF.

This clonotype was found many times. The chain has TRBV7-2 and TRBJ2-1, with D unclear. Germline values: CDR1 SGHTA, CDR2 FQGNSA. The CDR3 is 13 amino acids. V was shortened by 3 bases and J by 10 bases, with 13 bases between the two germline ends. The CDR3 region is CASSFQNAREQFF. CDR3 bases: TGTGCCAGCAGCTTCCAAAACGCTAGAGAGCAGTTCTTC. Using reference TRBV7-2 and TRBJ2-1 for the parts outside the CDR3, the full variable domain is GAGVSQSPSNKVTEKGKDVELRCDPISGHTALYWYRQSLGQGLEFLIYFQGNSAPDKSGLPSDRFSAERTGGSVSTLTIQRTQQEDSAVYLCASSFQNAREQFFGPGTRLTVL.

This clonotype was detected ten times or more. The chain is built from TRBV5-6 and TRBJ1-1; no definite D call. The V and J ends lost 0 bases and 8 bases respectively, with 17 bases between them. CDR3 length: 15 amino acids. Germline V gene sequence: CDR1 SGHDT, CDR2 YYEEEE. CDR3 coding DNA: TGTGCCAGCAGCTTGGAAATGTCTCCCCTGCGGGAAGCTTTCTTT. It codes for CASSLEMSPLREAFF.

This clonotype has a handful of counts. This chain connects TRBV3-1 to TRBJ1-2, with 8 positions matching TRBD1. CDR1 LGHDT and CDR2 YNNKEL come from the germline V gene (reference sequence). There are 15 residues in the CDR3. After removal of 0 bases from V and 3 bases from J, the junction contained 3 bases not matched to a gene. The CDR3 protein is CASSQDRTGYYGYTF. The CDR3 nucleotides are TGTGCCAGCAGCCAAGATAGGACAGGGTACTATGGCTACACCTTC.

This clonotype occurred many times. This chain links TRBV7-9 with TRBJ2-1; D possibly uses TRBD1 or TRBD2 (6 bases each). Trimming left V 1 base short and J 4 bases short, with 11 bases between. This CDR3 region has 15 residues. Germline V gene lookup returns CDR1 SEHNR and CDR2 FQNEAQ (reference sequence). The CDR3 nucleotides read TGTGCCAGCAGCTTAGGCAAAGGGGGGTACAATGAGCAGTTCTTC. It encodes CASSLGKGGYNEQFF.

This clonotype was counted a few times. V and J are TRBV6-1 and TRBJ2-1; no definite D call. The germline CDR1 and CDR2 sequences are MNHNS and SASEGT. Trimming took 7 bases from V and 0 from J, leaving 16 bases between them. The CDR3 has 16 amino acids. In DNA form, the CDR3 reads TGTGCCAGCACTAGAGATGGCTTGAGCTCCTACAATGAGCAGTTCTTC. It is translated as CASTRDGLSSYNEQFF.

This clonotype was seen a handful of times. J is TRBJ1-6 and V is TRBV5-6; the D is unclear. V was clipped by 4 bases and J by 6 bases, with 11 bases between them. This CDR3 is 14 amino acids long. Per germline, CDR1 SGHDT and CDR2 YYEEEE. CDR3 sequence: CASSPRLSNSPLHF. CDR3 in DNA: TGTGCCAGCAGCCCCAGGCTGAGTAATTCACCCCTCCACTTT.

This clonotype was picked up many times. The V gene is TRBV12-3 or TRBV12-4, the J gene TRBJ2-1; D is uncertain. V lost 1 base, J lost 12 bases, and 4 bases lay in between. This CDR3 region has 10 residues. The CDR3 bases are TGTGCCAGCAGTTTAGTGGGGCAGTTCTTC. Translated, it gives CASSLVGQFF.

J is TRBJ2-6 and V is TRBV12-3 or TRBV12-4, with D perhaps matching TRBD1 or TRBD2 (5 bases each). V was clipped by 4 bases and J by 0 bases, with 13 bases between them. CDR3 length: 17 amino acids. CDR3 residues: CASSWDATSSGANVLTF. The CDR3 DNA sequence: TGTGCCAGCAGTTGGGACGCAACCTCCTCTGGGGCCAACGTCCTGACTTTC.

Many counts were recorded for this clonotype. DNA of the CDR3: TGTGCCAGCAGCCAAGAATGGGACTACGAGCAGTACTTC. It yields the protein CASSQEWDYEQYF. V is TRBV14 and J is TRBJ2-7, with D unresolved. Trimming pared 0 bases from V and 3 bases from J, leaving 6 bases between. The germline CDR1 and CDR2 sequences are SGHDN and FVKESK. This CDR3 has 13 residues.

This clonotype showed up many times. The J gene is TRBJ1-5, the V gene TRBV19; 7 bases are shared with TRBD1. Germline assignment: CDR1 LNHDA and CDR2 SQIVND (reference sequence). The CDR3 sequence is 15 residues long. Trimming cost V 4 bases and J 3 bases; bases outside gene matches: 6. This CDR3 reads CASSTQGQTNQPQHF. The CDR3 DNA follows: TGTGCCAGTAGTACCCAGGGACAGACCAATCAGCCCCAGCATTTT.

The chain recombines TRBV9 with TRBJ2-2; a possible D gene is TRBD1 (5 bases). Germline V gene lookup returns CDR1 SGDLS and CDR2 YYNGEE. This CDR3 spans 15 amino acids. V gave up 0 bases and J gave up 3 bases, with 9 bases separating them. For the CDR3, the DNA is TGTGCCAGCAGCGTAGCCAGGGTGGACACCGGGGAGCTGTTTTTT. Protein sequence: CASSVARVDTGELFF. The variable domain in full, with the rest retrieved from reference TRBV9 and TRBJ2-2, is DSGVTQTPKHLITATGQRVTLRCSPRSGDLSVYWYQQSLDQGLQFLIQYYNGEERAKGNILERFSAQQFPDLHSELNLSSLELGDSALYFCASSVARVDTGELFFGEGSRLTVL.

This clonotype has more than one count but fewer than ten. The V gene is TRBV20-1, the J gene TRBJ2-1, with 9 bases lining up with TRBD2. The V and J ends lost 2 bases and 5 bases, in that order; junction bases with no gene match: 13. The CDR3 spans 17 residues. Germline values: CDR1 DFQATT, CDR2 SNEGSKA (reference sequence). Written as DNA, the CDR3 is TGCAGTGCTAGACCAGTCAGTGCTAGCGGGGTACACAATGAGCAGTTCTTC. Protein: CSARPVSASGVHNEQFF.

This clonotype was detected a few times. This chain links TRBV7-3 with TRBJ1-2; D unclear. The V gene's germline CDR1 is SGHTA and CDR2 FQGTGA. The CDR3 spans 15 residues. Trimming cost V 0 bases and J 8 bases, with 16 bases left between them. The chain's CDR3 is CASSLTEADYDGYTF. The CDR3 DNA sequence: TGTGCCAGCAGCTTAACGGAGGCAGACTACGACGGCTACACCTTC.